The 24 T cell receptor beta chains listed next were all sequenced from one sample in a study of T cells after posttransplantation cyclophosphamide (dated by TCRdb to about 2016). Library preparation employed the immunoSEQ multiplex PCR assay. Sourced from immuneACCESS, this table was stored by TCRdb with only in-frame sequences that have V and J called. A share of the clones is absent; for the studies checked, an unresolved V gene accounts for under half, and the remainder has no known explanation. For this sample the table gives tens of thousands of clones, of which 92% were detected only once. The ten largest make up roughly 2.9% of the sample. Material: PBMCs. These receptors came from a woman aged 45-59 years in good health and a related stem cell transplant donor.

In this sample, this clone turned up a few times. The chain joins TRBV30 to TRBJ1-3; 8 bases agree with TRBD1. Germline loops: CDR1 GTSNPN, CDR2 SVGIG (reference sequence). Trimming took 5 bases from V and 1 from J; bases not matched to a gene: 10. The CDR3 is 16 residues long. The CDR3 sequence is CAWATGDLRSGNTIYF. As DNA, the CDR3 is TGTGCCTGGGCGACAGGGGACCTTCGTTCTGGAAACACCATATATTTT.

The chain is built from TRBV5-1 and TRBJ1-3; D uncertain. V was trimmed by 1 base and J by 4 bases, leaving 12 bases between them. The CDR3 extends over 15 amino acids. Germline CDR1 and CDR2: SGHRS and YFSETQ. CDR3 loop: CASSLMAGVGNTIYF. The CDR3 DNA follows: TGCGCCAGCAGCTTGATGGCAGGCGTGGGAAACACCATATATTTT.

V and J are TRBV2 and TRBJ1-2, with D maybe TRBD1 (6 bases). The CDR3 extends over 14 amino acids. Germline V gives CDR1 SNHLY, CDR2 FYNNEI. The ends were cut back, 6 bases at V and 8 bases at J, with 19 bases in the middle. The CDR3 region is CASSHKGDTQGYTF. Written as DNA, the CDR3 is TGTGCCAGCAGCCATAAAGGGGACACACAGGGCTACACCTTC.

J is TRBJ2-2 and V is TRBV5-6; TRBD2 is a possible D gene (6 bases). Germline CDR1 is SGHDT and CDR2 is YYEEEE. CDR3 length equals 15 residues. Trimming stripped 3 bases from V and 7 bases from J, with 16 bases between. CDR3: CASSSVGGVFGELFF. The CDR3, as DNA: TGTGCCAGCAGCTCGGTAGGAGGGGTCTTCGGGGAGCTGTTTTTT.

This sequence joins TRBV6-1 and TRBJ1-2, with 8 bases matching TRBD1. V gave up 5 bases and J gave up 1 base; unmatched junction bases: 3. The germline V gene encodes CDR1 MNHNS and CDR2 SASEGT. CDR3 length: 14 residues. The CDR3 is CASSRDRINYGYTF. CDR3 nucleotides: TGTGCCAGCAGTAGGGACAGGATTAACTATGGCTACACCTTC.

The V and J genes are TRBV28 and TRBJ2-2, with TRBD1 matching over 7 bases. Germline CDR1 is MDHEN and CDR2 is SYDVKM. The CDR3 contains 16 residues. V gave up 5 bases and J gave up 3 bases; unmatched junction bases: 9. The CDR3: CASSPRTGTYTGELFF. As DNA, the CDR3 is TGTGCCAGCAGTCCCCGGACAGGCACCTACACCGGGGAGCTGTTTTTT.

The chain is built from TRBV11-2 and TRBJ1-4; the match to TRBD1 covers 8 bases. CDR3 length equals 14 residues. J gave up 7 bases and V 5 bases, and 6 bases lay outside the gene matches. The germline V gene has CDR1 SGHAT and CDR2 FQNNGV. The CDR3 region has the DNA TGTGCCAGCAGCCGTTCAGGGGGCCGTGAAAAACTGTTTTTT. Translation: CASSRSGGREKLFF. Based on the CDR3 plus reference TRBV11-2 and TRBJ1-4, the full variable domain is EAGVAQSPRYKIIEKRQSVAFWCNPISGHATLYWYQQILGQGPKLLIQFQNNGVVDDSQLPKDRFSAERLKGVDSTLKIQPAKLEDSAVYLCASSRSGGREKLFFGSGTQLSVL.

V and J are TRBV28 and TRBJ2-1; TRBD2 might be the D (5 bases). This CDR3 comprises 14 residues. The germline gives CDR1 MDHEN, CDR2 SYDVKM. The V gene lost 6 bases and the J gene lost 6 bases, with 15 bases spanning the gap. The DNA for the CDR3 is TGTGCCAGCAGATTCTTAGCGACCCTCAATGAGCAGTTCTTC. Residues: CASRFLATLNEQFF.

CDR3 sequence (DNA): TGTGCCAGCAGCCGGGACAGGGCATCTGAAGCTTTCTTT. It codes for CASSRDRASEAFF. V and J are TRBV27 and TRBJ1-1, with 9 bases that match TRBD1. This CDR3 is built from 13 residues. V shed 6 bases, J shed 6 bases, and the junction held 5 bases outside the gene matches. CDR1 and CDR2 (germline): MNHEY, SMNVEV (reference sequence).

This clone was seen a single time. The chain is built from TRBV7-8 and TRBJ1-5, with 9 bases identical to TRBD1. This CDR3 is built from 18 residues. Trimming at V came to 5 bases and at J to 4 bases, leaving 15 bases not matched to a gene. Germline assignment: CDR1 SGHVS and CDR2 FQNEAQ. Written as DNA, the CDR3 is TGTGCCAGCAGCCTACGGCCGTGGACAGGGGACGAGAATCAGCCCCAGCATTTT. Residues: CASSLRPWTGDENQPQHF.

The rearrangement links TRBV19 to TRBJ1-2, with D possibly matching TRBD1 (5 bases). The CDR3 loop spans 14 amino acids. Germline assignment: CDR1 LNHDA and CDR2 SQIVND (reference sequence). Trimming took 8 bases from V and 4 from J, leaving 17 bases between them. The CDR3 is CASRRGGEAYGYTF. The CDR3, as DNA: TGTGCCAGTCGCCGTGGGGGGGAGGCCTATGGCTACACCTTC.

The chain couples TRBV5-1 to TRBJ1-2; 9 bases line up with TRBD1. Germline-derived CDR1 and CDR2 are SGHRS and YFSETQ. V was clipped by 0 bases and J by 8 bases; unmatched bases: 5. The CDR3 sequence is 14 residues long. Written as DNA, the CDR3 is TGCGCCAGCAGCTTGGGGGACAGGGTGGAAGGCTACACCTTC. Its translation is CASSLGDRVEGYTF.

The genes are TRBV7-7 and TRBJ2-1; perhaps TRBD2 as D (7 bases). The CDR3 has 14 amino acids. The germline V gene encodes CDR1 SSHAT and CDR2 FNYEAQ (reference sequence). V lost 7 bases and J 5 bases, leaving 15 bases between the germline ends. CDR3 sequence reads: CASKRGGEDNEQFF. As DNA, the CDR3 is TGTGCCAGCAAAAGGGGGGGGGAGGACAATGAGCAGTTCTTC.

The genes are TRBV5-1 and TRBJ1-6; 8 bases are a match to TRBD1. This CDR3 is 15 amino acids long. J lost 11 bases, V lost 4 bases, and 11 bases had no gene match. The V gene's germline CDR1 is SGHRS and CDR2 YFSETQ. DNA of the CDR3: TGCGCCAGCAGCCCCTCAGGGGGCGCATCGGCACCCCTCCACTTT. It is translated as CASSPSGGASAPLHF.

The chain joins TRBV2 to TRBJ1-4; no firm D call. Per germline, CDR1 SNHLY and CDR2 FYNNEI. This CDR3 is built from 14 residues. V lost 4 bases to trimming and J lost 4 bases, with 10 bases between them. The CDR3, as DNA: TGTGCCAGCAGTGCGAGGGTGAATAATGAAAAACTGTTTTTT. It is translated as CASSARVNNEKLFF. Based on the CDR3 plus reference TRBV2 and TRBJ1-4, the full variable domain is EPEVTQTPSHQVTQMGQEVILRCVPISNHLYFYWYRQILGQKVEFLVSFYNNEISEKSEIFDDQFSVERPDGSNFTLKIRSTKLEDSAMYFCASSARVNNEKLFFGSGTQLSVL.

This clone was seen only a few times. The chain couples TRBV2 to TRBJ1-1; 10 nucleotides match TRBD1. J was trimmed by 1 base and V by 1 base; bases with no gene match: 0. The CDR3 runs 15 residues. Germline V gene data show CDR1 as SNHLY and CDR2 as FYNNEI. CDR3 nucleotide sequence: TGTGCCAGCAGTGAAGGGACAGGGGGGAACACTGAAGCTTTCTTT. Translation gives CASSEGTGGNTEAFF.

The V and J genes are TRBV21-1 and TRBJ1-1. TRBV21-1 is termed a pseudogene. The CDR3 loop spans 18 amino acids. CDR3 DNA sequence: TGTGCCAGCAGCAAAGACGGGGGGGCGCAAAGGAGGAACACTGAAGCTTTCTTT. This encodes CASSKDGGAQRRNTEAFF.

The V gene is TRBV9, the J gene TRBJ2-7; 8 positions agree with TRBD2. The CDR3 contains 18 residues. Germline assignment: CDR1 SGDLS and CDR2 YYNGEE. V lost 0 bases and J lost 3; bases outside the gene matches: 14. Here the CDR3 DNA reads TGTGCCAGCAGCGTAGGTGGGGTAAAGCGGGGGTTTCTCTACGAGCAGTACTTC. Its protein is CASSVGGVKRGFLYEQYF.

The CDR3 nucleotides read TGTGCCAGCAGCTTAGGACAGGGAAGAAACACCATATATTTT. As protein: CASSLGQGRNTIYF. The J gene is TRBJ1-3, the V gene TRBV5-4; 8 positions match TRBD1. Trimming took 2 bases from V and 5 from J; bases not matched to a gene: 3. The CDR3 runs 14 residues. Germline V gene data show CDR1 as SGHNT and CDR2 as YYREEE (reference sequence).

The rearrangement links TRBV7-9 to TRBJ2-1, with 10 bases fitting TRBD2. The V gene's germline CDR1 is SEHNR and CDR2 FQNEAQ (reference sequence). The V and J ends lost 5 bases and 4 bases, in that order; junction bases with no gene match: 8. CDR3 size: 16 residues. CDR3 amino acids: CASSPLSGRGYNEQFF. The CDR3 region has the DNA TGTGCCAGCAGCCCGCTGAGCGGGAGGGGGTACAATGAGCAGTTCTTC.

The J gene is TRBJ1-1, the V gene TRBV10-1; D is unresolved. The germline CDR1 and CDR2 sequences are WNHNN and SYGVQD (reference sequence). This CDR3 has 14 amino acids. Trimming pared 3 bases from V and 1 base from J, leaving 9 bases between. The CDR3 region is CASSEHTENTEAFF. CDR3 coding DNA: TGCGCCAGCAGTGAACATACAGAGAACACTGAAGCTTTCTTT.

V and J are TRBV6-1 and TRBJ2-7, with D perhaps matching TRBD1 (5 bases). Trimming took off 6 bases at V and 4 bases at J, with 10 bases between the two ends. This CDR3 has 12 residues. In germline, CDR1 is MNHNS, CDR2 SASEGT. The CDR3 reads CASREQGYEQYF. The CDR3 coding sequence is TGTGCCAGCAGGGAGCAGGGTTACGAGCAGTACTTC.

The chain employs TRBV9 and TRBJ2-1; TRBD1 matches at 8 bases. Germline lookup yields CDR1 SGDLS and CDR2 YYNGEE. CDR3 size: 16 residues. V lost 0 bases, J lost 2 bases, and 4 bases stayed unmatched. CDR3 sequence: CASSVDQGAAYNEQFF. The CDR3, as DNA: TGTGCCAGCAGCGTAGATCAGGGGGCCGCCTACAATGAGCAGTTCTTC. The full variable domain, with the rest looked up from reference TRBV9 and TRBJ2-1, is DSGVTQTPKHLITATGQRVTLRCSPRSGDLSVYWYQQSLDQGLQFLIQYYNGEERAKGNILERFSAQQFPDLHSELNLSSLELGDSALYFCASSVDQGAAYNEQFFGPGTRLTVL.

This chain links TRBV4-1 with TRBJ2-6, with D tentatively TRBD2 (5 bases). The V end lost 0 bases, the J end lost 4 bases, and 7 bases lay between the germline ends. The CDR3 is 15 residues long. CDR1 MGHRA and CDR2 YSYEKL come from the germline V gene. CDR3 residues: CASSQEGAGANVLTF. The DNA for the CDR3 is TGCGCCAGCAGCCAAGAGGGAGCCGGGGCCAACGTCCTGACTTTC.